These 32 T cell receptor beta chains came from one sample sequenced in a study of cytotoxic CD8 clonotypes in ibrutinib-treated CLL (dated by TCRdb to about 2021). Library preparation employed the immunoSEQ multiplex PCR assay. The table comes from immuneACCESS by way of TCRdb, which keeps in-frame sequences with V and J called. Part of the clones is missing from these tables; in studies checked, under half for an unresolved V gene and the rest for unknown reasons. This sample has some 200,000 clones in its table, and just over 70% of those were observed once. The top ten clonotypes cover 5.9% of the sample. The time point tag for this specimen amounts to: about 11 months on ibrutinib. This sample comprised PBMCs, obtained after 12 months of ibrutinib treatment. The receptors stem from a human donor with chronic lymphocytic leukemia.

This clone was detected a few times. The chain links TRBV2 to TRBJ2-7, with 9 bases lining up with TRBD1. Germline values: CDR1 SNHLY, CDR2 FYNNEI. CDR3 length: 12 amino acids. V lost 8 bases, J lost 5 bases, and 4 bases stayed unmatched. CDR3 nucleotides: TGTGCCAGCTGGGACAGGGTGGACGAGCAGTACTTC. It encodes CASWDRVDEQYF.

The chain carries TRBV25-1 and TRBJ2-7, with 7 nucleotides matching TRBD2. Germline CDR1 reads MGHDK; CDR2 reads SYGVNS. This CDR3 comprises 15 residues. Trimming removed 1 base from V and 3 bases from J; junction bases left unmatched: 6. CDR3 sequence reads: CASSEFGRVDYEQYF. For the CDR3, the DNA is TGTGCCAGCAGTGAATTTGGGAGGGTCGACTACGAGCAGTACTTC.

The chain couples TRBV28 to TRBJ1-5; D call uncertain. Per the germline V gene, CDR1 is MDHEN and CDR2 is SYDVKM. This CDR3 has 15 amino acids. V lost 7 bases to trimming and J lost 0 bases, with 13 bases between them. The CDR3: CASIIGQASNQPQHF. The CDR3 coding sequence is TGTGCCAGCATCATAGGCCAGGCTAGCAATCAGCCCCAGCATTTT.

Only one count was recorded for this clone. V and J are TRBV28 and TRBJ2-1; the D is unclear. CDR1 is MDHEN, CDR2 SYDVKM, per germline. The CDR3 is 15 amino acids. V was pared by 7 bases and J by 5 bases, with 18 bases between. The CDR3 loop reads CASNPSSFPDNEQFF. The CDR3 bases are TGTGCCAGCAACCCATCTAGTTTCCCCGACAATGAGCAGTTCTTC.

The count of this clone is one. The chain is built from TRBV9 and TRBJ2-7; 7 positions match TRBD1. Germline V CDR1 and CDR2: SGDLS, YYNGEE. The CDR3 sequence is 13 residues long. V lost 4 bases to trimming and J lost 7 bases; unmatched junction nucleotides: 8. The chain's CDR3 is CASSSGGFGEQYF. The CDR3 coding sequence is TGTGCCAGCAGCTCAGGGGGTTTTGGGGAGCAGTACTTC.

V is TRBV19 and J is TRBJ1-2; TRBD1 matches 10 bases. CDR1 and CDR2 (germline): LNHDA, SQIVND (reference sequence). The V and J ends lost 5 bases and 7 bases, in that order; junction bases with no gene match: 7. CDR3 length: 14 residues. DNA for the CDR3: TGTGCCAGTAGTGGGGACAGGGGACGTTCTGGCTACACCTTC. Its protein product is CASSGDRGRSGYTF.

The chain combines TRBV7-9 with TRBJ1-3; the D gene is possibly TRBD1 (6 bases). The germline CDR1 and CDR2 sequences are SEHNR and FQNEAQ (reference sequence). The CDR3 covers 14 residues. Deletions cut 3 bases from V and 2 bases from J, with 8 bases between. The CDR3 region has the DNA TGTGCCAGCAGCTTCGGACAGACTGGAAACACCATATATTTT. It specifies CASSFGQTGNTIYF. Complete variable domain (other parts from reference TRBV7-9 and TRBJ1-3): DTGVSQNPRHKITKRGQNVTFRCDPISEHNRLYWYRQTLGQGPEFLTYFQNEAQLEKSRLLSDRFSAERPKGSFSTLEIQRTEQGDSAMYLCASSFGQTGNTIYFGEGSWLTVV.

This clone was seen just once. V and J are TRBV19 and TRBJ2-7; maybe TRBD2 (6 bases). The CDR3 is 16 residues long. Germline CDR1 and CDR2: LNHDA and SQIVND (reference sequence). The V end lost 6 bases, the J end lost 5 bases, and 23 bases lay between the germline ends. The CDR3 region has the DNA TGTGCCAGTAGCCCCGTCTGGGAGCGGGCCCCGCACGAGCAGTACTTC. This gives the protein CASSPVWERAPHEQYF.

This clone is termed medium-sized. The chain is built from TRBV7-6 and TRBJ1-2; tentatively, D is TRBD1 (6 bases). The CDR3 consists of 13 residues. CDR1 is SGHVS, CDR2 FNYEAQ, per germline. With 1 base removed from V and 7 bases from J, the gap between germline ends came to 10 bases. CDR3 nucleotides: TGTGCCAGCAGCTTAGAAAGGGGGTTTGGCTACACCTTC. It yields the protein CASSLERGFGYTF.

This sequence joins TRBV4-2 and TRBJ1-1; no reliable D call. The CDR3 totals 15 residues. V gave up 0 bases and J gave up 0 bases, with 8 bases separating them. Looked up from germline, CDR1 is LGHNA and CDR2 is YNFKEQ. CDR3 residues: CASSQETTLNTEAFF. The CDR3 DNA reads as TGTGCCAGCAGCCAAGAGACGACACTGAACACTGAAGCTTTCTTT.

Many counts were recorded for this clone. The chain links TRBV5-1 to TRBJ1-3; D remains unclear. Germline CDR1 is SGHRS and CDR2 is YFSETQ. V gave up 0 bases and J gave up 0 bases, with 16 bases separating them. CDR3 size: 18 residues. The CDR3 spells CASSLDVDRIGSGNTIYF. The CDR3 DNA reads TGCGCCAGCAGCTTGGATGTAGACCGAATAGGCTCTGGAAACACCATATATTTT.

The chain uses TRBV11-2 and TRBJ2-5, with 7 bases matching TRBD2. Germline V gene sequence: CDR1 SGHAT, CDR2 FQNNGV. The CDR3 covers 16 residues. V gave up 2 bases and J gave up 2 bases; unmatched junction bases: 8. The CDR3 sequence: CASSLSRGDPQETQYF. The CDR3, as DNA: TGTGCCAGCAGCTTAAGCCGGGGGGACCCGCAAGAGACCCAGTACTTC.

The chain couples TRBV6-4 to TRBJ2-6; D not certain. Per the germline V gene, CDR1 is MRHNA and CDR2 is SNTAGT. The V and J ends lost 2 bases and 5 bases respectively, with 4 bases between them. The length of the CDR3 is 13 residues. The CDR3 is CASSDTRANVLTF. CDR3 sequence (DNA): TGTGCCAGCAGTGACACAAGGGCCAACGTCCTGACTTTC.

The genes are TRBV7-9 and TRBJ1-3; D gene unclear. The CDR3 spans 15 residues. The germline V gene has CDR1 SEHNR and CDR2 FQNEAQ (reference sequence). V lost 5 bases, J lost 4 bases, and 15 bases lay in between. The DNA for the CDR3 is TGTGCCAGCAGCCAAGAAACCATCACGGGAAACACCATATATTTT. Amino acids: CASSQETITGNTIYF.

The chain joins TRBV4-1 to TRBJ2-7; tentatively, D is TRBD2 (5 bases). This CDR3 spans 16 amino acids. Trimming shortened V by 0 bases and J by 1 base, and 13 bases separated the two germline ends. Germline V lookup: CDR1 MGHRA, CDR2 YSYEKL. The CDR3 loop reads CASSQERAVSSYEQYF. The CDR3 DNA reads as TGCGCCAGCAGCCAAGAGAGGGCAGTCTCATCCTACGAGCAGTACTTC.

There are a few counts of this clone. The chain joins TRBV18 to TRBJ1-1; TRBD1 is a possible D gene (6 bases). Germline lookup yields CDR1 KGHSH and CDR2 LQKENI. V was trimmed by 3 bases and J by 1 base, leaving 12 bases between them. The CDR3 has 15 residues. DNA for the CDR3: TGTGCCAGCTCACCCACACAGGGAACGAACACTGAAGCTTTCTTT. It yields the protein CASSPTQGTNTEAFF. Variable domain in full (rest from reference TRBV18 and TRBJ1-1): NAGVMQNPRHLVRRRGQEARLRCSPMKGHSHVYWYRQLPEEGLKFMVYLQKENIIDESGMPKERFSAEFPKEGPSILRIQQVVRGDSAAYFCASSPTQGTNTEAFFGQGTRLTVV.

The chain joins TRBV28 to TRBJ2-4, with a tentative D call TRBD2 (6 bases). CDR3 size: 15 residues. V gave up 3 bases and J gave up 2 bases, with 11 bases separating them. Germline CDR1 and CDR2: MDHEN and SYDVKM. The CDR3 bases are TGTGCCAGCAGTTTGGGGGGTAGTTCCAAAAACATTCAGTACTTC. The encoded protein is CASSLGGSSKNIQYF.

CDR3 amino acids: CASIQGREQYF. The CDR3 DNA follows: TGTGCCAGTATACAGGGCCGCGAGCAGTACTTC. The chain uses TRBV6-4 and TRBJ2-7; maybe TRBD1 (6 bases). Germline CDR1 is MRHNA and CDR2 is SNTAGT. The germline V and J ends were trimmed by 9 bases and 6 bases, with 12 bases remaining between them. The length of the CDR3 is 11 residues.

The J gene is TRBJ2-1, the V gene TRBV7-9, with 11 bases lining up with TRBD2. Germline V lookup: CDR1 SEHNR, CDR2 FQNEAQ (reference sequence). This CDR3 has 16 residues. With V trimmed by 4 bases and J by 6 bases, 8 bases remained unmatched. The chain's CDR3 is CASSSLLLAGANEQFF. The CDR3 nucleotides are TGTGCCAGCAGCTCCCTCCTACTAGCGGGAGCCAATGAGCAGTTCTTC.

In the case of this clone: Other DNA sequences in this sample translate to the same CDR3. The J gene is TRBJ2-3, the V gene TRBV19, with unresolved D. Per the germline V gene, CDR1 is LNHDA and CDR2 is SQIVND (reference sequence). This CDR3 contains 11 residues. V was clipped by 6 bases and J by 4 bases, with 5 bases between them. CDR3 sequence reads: CASSRADTQYF. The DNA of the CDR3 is TGTGCCAGTAGCCGGGCAGATACGCAGTATTTT. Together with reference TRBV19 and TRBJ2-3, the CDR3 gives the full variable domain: DGGITQSPKYLFRKEGQNVTLSCEQNLNHDAMYWYRQDPGQGLRLIYYSQIVNDFQKGDIAEGYSVSREKKESFPLTVTSAQKNPTAFYLCASSRADTQYFGPGTRLTVL.

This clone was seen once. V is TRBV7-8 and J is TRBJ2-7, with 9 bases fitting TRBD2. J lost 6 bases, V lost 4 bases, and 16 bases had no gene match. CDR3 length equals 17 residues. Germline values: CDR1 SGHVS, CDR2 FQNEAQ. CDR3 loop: CASSSLWRGAGGPEQYF. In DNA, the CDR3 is TGTGCCAGCAGCTCCCTTTGGAGGGGTGCGGGAGGGCCCGAGCAGTACTTC.

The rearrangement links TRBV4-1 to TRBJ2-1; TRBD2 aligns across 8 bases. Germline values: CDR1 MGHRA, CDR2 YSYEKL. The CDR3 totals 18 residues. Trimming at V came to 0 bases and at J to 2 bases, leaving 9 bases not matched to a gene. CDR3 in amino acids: CASSQDLGSGTPYNEQFF. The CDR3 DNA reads TGCGCCAGCAGCCAAGATCTTGGTAGCGGGACCCCCTACAATGAGCAGTTCTTC.

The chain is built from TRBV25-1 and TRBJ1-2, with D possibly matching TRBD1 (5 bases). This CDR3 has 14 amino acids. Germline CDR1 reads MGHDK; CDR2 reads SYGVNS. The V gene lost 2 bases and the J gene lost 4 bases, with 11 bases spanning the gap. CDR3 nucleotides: TGTGCCAGCAGTGAACTCTCAGGGATCTATGGCTACACCTTC. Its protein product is CASSELSGIYGYTF.

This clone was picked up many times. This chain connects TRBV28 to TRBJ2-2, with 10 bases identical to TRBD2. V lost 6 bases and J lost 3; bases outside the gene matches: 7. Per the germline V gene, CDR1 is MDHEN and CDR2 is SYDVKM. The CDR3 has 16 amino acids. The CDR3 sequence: CASSPRLAGYTGELFF. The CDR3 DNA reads TGTGCCAGCAGCCCGCGACTAGCGGGCTACACCGGGGAGCTGTTTTTT.

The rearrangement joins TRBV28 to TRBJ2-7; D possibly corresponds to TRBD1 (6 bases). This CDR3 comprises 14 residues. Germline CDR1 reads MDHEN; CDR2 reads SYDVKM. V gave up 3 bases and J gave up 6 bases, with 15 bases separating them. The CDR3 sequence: CASSFRTGPREQYF. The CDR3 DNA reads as TGTGCCAGCAGTTTTCGCACAGGGCCGCGCGAGCAGTACTTC.

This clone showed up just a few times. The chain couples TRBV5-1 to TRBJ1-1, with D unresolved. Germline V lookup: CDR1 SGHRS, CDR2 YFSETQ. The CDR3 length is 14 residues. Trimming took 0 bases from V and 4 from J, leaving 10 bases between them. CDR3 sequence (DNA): TGCGCCAGCAGCTTGGCCAGTTCGAGCACTGAAGCTTTCTTT. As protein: CASSLASSSTEAFF.

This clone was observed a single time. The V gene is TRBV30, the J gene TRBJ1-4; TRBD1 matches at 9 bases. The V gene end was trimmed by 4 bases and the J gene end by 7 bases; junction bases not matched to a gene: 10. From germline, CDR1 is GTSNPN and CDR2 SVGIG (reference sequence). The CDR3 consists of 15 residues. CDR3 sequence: CAWIPDRGWGEKLFF. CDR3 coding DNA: TGTGCCTGGATCCCCGACAGGGGGTGGGGTGAAAAACTGTTTTTT.

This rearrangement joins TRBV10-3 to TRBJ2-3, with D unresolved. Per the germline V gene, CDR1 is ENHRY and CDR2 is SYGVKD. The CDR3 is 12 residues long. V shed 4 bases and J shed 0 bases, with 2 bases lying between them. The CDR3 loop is CAISASTDTQYF. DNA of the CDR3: TGTGCCATCAGTGCAAGCACAGATACGCAGTATTTT.

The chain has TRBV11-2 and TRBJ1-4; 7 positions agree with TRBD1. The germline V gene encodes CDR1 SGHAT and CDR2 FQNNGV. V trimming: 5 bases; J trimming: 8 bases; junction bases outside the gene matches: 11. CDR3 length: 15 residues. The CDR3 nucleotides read TGTGCCAGCAGCCAAGGACAGGTCGAGTGGGAAAAACTGTTTTTT. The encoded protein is CASSQGQVEWEKLFF.

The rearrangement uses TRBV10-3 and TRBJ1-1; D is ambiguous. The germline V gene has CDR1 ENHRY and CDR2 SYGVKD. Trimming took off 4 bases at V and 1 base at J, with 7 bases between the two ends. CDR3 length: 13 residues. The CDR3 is CAISGGANTEAFF. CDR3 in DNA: TGTGCCATCAGTGGGGGAGCGAACACTGAAGCTTTCTTT.

In DNA, the CDR3 is TGCGCCAGCAGACTGACAGGGGGCTGGCAAGAGACCCAGTACTTC. This gives the protein CASRLTGGWQETQYF. This rearrangement joins TRBV5-1 to TRBJ2-5; 10 nucleotides agree with TRBD1. After removal of 5 bases from V and 2 bases from J, the junction contained 6 bases not matched to a gene. CDR1 and CDR2 (germline): SGHRS, YFSETQ. The CDR3 covers 15 residues.

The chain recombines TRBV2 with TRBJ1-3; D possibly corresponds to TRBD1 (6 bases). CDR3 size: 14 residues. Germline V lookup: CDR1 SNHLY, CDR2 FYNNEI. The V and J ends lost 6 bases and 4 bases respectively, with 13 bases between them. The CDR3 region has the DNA TGTGCCAGCAGCCGGGGGGGGCAAGGAAACACCATATATTTT. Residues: CASSRGGQGNTIYF.